These T cell receptor beta chains were read from a single sample in a study of patients and donors after allogeneic stem cell transplantation. TCRdb re-called the RT-PCR reads through MiXCR, storing one row per CDR3 protein. Of 50,000 to 60,000 distinct CDR3 sequences listed, about 14% are singletons. Sequenced: blood, either unsorted or a sorted T cell fraction (not recorded which). The receptor set was obtained from a human donor who was either an allogeneic HSCT recipient or a stem cell or donor lymphocyte infusion donor (not recorded which). It is not recorded whose cells these are; they may come from a transplant donor. Each CDR3 is given with its conserved first and last residue. D genes are given only for firm matches. Expanded clones get a size class; other rows say once, few or many, or leave the size out.

size: NA; D: NA; J: TRBJ2-5; V: TRBV14; CDR3: CASSYLLGETQYF; DNA: TGTGCCAGCAGCTATCTCCTGGGTGAGACCCAGTACTTC
size: medium-sized; D: NA; J: TRBJ1-1; V: TRBV12-3/TRBV12-4; CDR3: CASTLLPAGPTEAFF; DNA: TGTGCCAGCACTCTATTACCGGCGGGTCCCACTGAAGCTTTCTTT
size: many; D: NA; J: TRBJ1-1; V: TRBV5-5; CDR3: CASSFKPATLQQGWDTEAFF; DNA: TGTGCCAGCAGCTTCAAACCCGCTACCCTTCAACAGGGTTGGGACACTGAAGCTTTCTTT
size: NA; D: NA; J: TRBJ1-1; V: TRBV5-6; CDR3: CASSHDRPATEAFF; DNA: TGTGCCAGCAGCCACGACCGCCCGGCCACTGAAGCTTTCTTT
size: many; D: NA; J: TRBJ1-5; V: TRBV20-1; CDR3: CSARTANQPQHF; DNA: TGCAGTGCTCGGACGGCCAATCAGCCCCAGCATTTT
size: NA; D: TRBD2; J: TRBJ2-2; V: TRBV7-2; CDR3: CASRVTSGKNTGELFF; DNA: TGTGCCAGCAGGGTCACTAGCGGGAAGAACACCGGGGAGCTGTTTTTT
size: many; D: NA; J: TRBJ1-3; V: TRBV5-1; CDR3: CASSLEGENTIYF; DNA: TGCGCCAGCAGCTTGGAAGGCGAGAACACCATATATTTT
size: NA; D: NA; J: TRBJ2-5; V: TRBV27; CDR3: CASRWTSFQETQYF; DNA: TGTGCCAGCAGATGGACTTCTTTCCAAGAGACCCAGTACTTC
size: many; D: NA; J: TRBJ2-5; V: TRBV12-3/TRBV12-4; CDR3: CASSKGVLETQYF; DNA: TGTGCCAGCAGTAAAGGAGTTTTGGAGACCCAGTACTTC
size: NA; D: NA; J: TRBJ2-7; V: TRBV27; CDR3: CASSLQGGEQYF; DNA: TGTGCCAGCAGTCTTCAGGGCGGGGAGCAGTACTTC
size: NA; D: TRBD2; J: TRBJ2-7; V: TRBV29-1; CDR3: CSVDRGGQGREQYF; DNA: TGCAGCGTTGATCGGGGGGGGCAGGGACGCGAGCAGTACTTC
size: many; D: NA; J: TRBJ1-1; V: TRBV6-5; CDR3: CASSYLGIDTEAFF; DNA: TGTGCCAGCAGTTACTTAGGTATCGACACTGAAGCTTTCTTT
size: NA; D: NA; J: TRBJ2-1; V: TRBV11-2; CDR3: CASSAFFSGVVYEQFF; DNA: TGTGCCAGCAGCGCCTTCTTTTCGGGAGTAGTCTATGAGCAGTTCTTC
size: NA; D: NA; J: TRBJ2-3; V: TRBV4-2; CDR3: CASSQDLGSLGITDTQYF; DNA: TGTGCCAGCAGCCAAGATCTGGGGAGCCTGGGAATCACAGATACGCAGTATTTT
size: many; D: TRBD1; J: TRBJ2-5; V: TRBV11-2; CDR3: CASSLSGTGQETQYF; DNA: TGTGCCAGCAGCTTATCGGGGACAGGGCAAGAGACCCAGTACTTC
size: NA; D: TRBD2; J: TRBJ2-1; V: TRBV6-6; CDR3: CASSGWVTGGRDEQFF; DNA: TGTGCCAGCAGTGGTTGGGTAACGGGAGGGAGGGATGAGCAGTTCTTC
size: NA; D: NA; J: TRBJ2-3; V: TRBV25-1; CDR3: CASSVRRGSTDTQYF; DNA: TGTGCCAGCAGTGTCAGGCGGGGTAGCACAGATACGCAGTATTTT